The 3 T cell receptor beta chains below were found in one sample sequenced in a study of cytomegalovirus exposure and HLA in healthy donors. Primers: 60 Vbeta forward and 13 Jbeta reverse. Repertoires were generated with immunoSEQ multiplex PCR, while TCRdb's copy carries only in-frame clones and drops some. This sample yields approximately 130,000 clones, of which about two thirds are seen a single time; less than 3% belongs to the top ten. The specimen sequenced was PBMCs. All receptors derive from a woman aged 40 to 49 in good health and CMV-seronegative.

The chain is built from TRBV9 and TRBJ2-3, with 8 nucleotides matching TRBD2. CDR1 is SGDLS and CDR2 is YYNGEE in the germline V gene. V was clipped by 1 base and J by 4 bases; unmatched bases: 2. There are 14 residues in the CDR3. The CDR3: CASSVRRGADTQYF. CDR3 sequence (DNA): TGTGCCAGCAGCGTAAGGCGGGGGGCAGATACGCAGTATTTT.

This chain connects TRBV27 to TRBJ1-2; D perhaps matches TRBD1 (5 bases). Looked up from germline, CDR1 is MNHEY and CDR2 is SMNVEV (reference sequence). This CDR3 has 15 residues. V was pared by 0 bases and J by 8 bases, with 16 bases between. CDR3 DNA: TGTGCCAGCAGTTTATCTGTTCAGGGTAGGGGCGGCTACACCTTC. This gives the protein CASSLSVQGRGGYTF.

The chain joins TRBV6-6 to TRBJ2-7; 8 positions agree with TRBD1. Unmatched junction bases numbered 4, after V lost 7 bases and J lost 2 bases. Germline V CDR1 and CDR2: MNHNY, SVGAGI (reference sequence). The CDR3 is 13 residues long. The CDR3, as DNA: TGTGCCAGCACCTTACAGGGGGCCTACGAGCAGTACTTC. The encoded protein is CASTLQGAYEQYF.